This is a list of T cell receptor beta chains from one sample in a study of beta chain features in type 1 diabetes. Sequencing used immunoSEQ multiplex PCR; TCRdb keeps in-frame clones, though not all of them. The profile shows 250,000 to 350,000 clones, roughly an eighth of them singletons. Source material: naive CD4+ T cells from blood. Receptors originate from a man in his thirties or forties with type 1 diabetes. CDR3s include the opening cysteine and the closing phenylalanine or tryptophan. The D gene is left open where the match is weak. Clone sizes are given selectively: once, few, many, or a class where the clone is expanded.

j_call: TRBJ2-1; v_call: TRBV14; clone_size: few; d_call: TRBD2; cdr3_aa: CASSRRPGLAGGNEQFF; cdr3_nt: TGTGCCAGCAGTCGACGACCGGGACTAGCGGGAGGTAATGAGCAGTTCTTC
j_call: TRBJ1-2; v_call: TRBV28; clone_size: .; d_call: .; cdr3_aa: CASTETLGVYGYTF; cdr3_nt: TGTGCCAGCACCGAAACCTTGGGAGTATATGGCTACACCTTC
j_call: TRBJ2-6; v_call: TRBV28; clone_size: few; d_call: .; cdr3_aa: CASTADRANVLTF; cdr3_nt: TGTGCCAGCACCGCGGACAGGGCCAACGTCCTGACTTTC
j_call: TRBJ1-2; v_call: TRBV2; clone_size: .; d_call: TRBD1; cdr3_aa: CASSDRGSGYTF; cdr3_nt: TGTGCCAGCAGCGACAGGGGGTCCGGCTACACCTTC
j_call: TRBJ2-4; v_call: TRBV29-1; clone_size: few; d_call: .; cdr3_aa: CSVVQSAAWEAKNIQYF; cdr3_nt: TGCAGCGTTGTCCAAAGCGCAGCCTGGGAGGCCAAAAACATTCAGTACTTC
j_call: TRBJ2-2; v_call: TRBV5-1; clone_size: .; d_call: TRBD2; cdr3_aa: CASSAALTSGNTGELFF; cdr3_nt: TGCGCCAGCAGCGCGGCCCTGACTAGCGGGAATACCGGGGAGCTGTTTTTT
j_call: TRBJ1-2; v_call: TRBV5-1; clone_size: .; d_call: .; cdr3_aa: CASSLGRDGYTF; cdr3_nt: TGCGCCAGCAGCTTGGGCAGGGATGGCTACACCTTC
j_call: TRBJ2-7; v_call: TRBV29-1; clone_size: few; d_call: .; cdr3_aa: CSVAGLGMGEQYF; cdr3_nt: TGCAGCGTTGCGGGACTGGGCATGGGGGAGCAGTACTTC
j_call: TRBJ2-7; v_call: TRBV5-1; clone_size: .; d_call: .; cdr3_aa: CASSLAVGVGIYEQYF; cdr3_nt: TGCGCCAGCAGCTTGGCCGTCGGGGTCGGGATCTACGAGCAGTACTTC
j_call: TRBJ1-5; v_call: TRBV21-1; clone_size: few; d_call: .; cdr3_aa: CASSKGSGEIYTHSNQPQHF; cdr3_nt: TGTGCCAGCAGCAAAGGGTCCGGGGAGATCTACACGCATAGCAATCAGCCCCAGCATTTT
j_call: TRBJ1-2; v_call: TRBV7-2; clone_size: .; d_call: .; cdr3_aa: CASSRDTANYGYTF; cdr3_nt: TGTGCCAGCAGCCGGGACACAGCTAACTATGGCTACACCTTC
j_call: TRBJ2-7; v_call: TRBV2; clone_size: .; d_call: TRBD1; cdr3_aa: CASSPGQGVPEQYF; cdr3_nt: TGTGCCAGCAGTCCGGGACAGGGAGTTCCCGAGCAGTACTTC
j_call: TRBJ2-1; v_call: TRBV5-1; clone_size: few; d_call: .; cdr3_aa: CASSLSRDYNEQFF; cdr3_nt: TGCGCCAGCAGCTTGTCTCGGGACTACAATGAGCAGTTCTTC
j_call: TRBJ2-7; v_call: TRBV9; clone_size: few; d_call: TRBD2; cdr3_aa: CASSVVGTKGDEQYF; cdr3_nt: TGTGCCAGCAGCGTAGTTGGGACTAAAGGCGACGAGCAGTACTTC
j_call: TRBJ2-5; v_call: TRBV28; clone_size: few; d_call: .; cdr3_aa: CASNSGGTGQETQYF; cdr3_nt: TGTGCCAGCAACTCAGGAGGGACTGGACAAGAGACCCAGTACTTC
j_call: TRBJ2-1; v_call: TRBV18; clone_size: .; d_call: TRBD2; cdr3_aa: CASSPPLAGGNEQFF; cdr3_nt: TGTGCCAGCTCACCACCCCTAGCGGGGGGCAATGAGCAGTTCTTC
j_call: TRBJ1-5; v_call: TRBV29-1; clone_size: .; d_call: TRBD1; cdr3_aa: CSAIGQGNQPQHF; cdr3_nt: TGCAGCGCCATAGGACAGGGGAATCAGCCCCAGCATTTT
j_call: TRBJ1-3; v_call: TRBV5-1; clone_size: .; d_call: TRBD1; cdr3_aa: CASSFRDRGNTIYF; cdr3_nt: TGCGCCAGCAGCTTCCGGGACAGAGGAAACACCATATATTTT
j_call: TRBJ1-1; v_call: TRBV2; clone_size: .; d_call: .; cdr3_aa: CASIQNMNTEAFF; cdr3_nt: TGTGCCAGCATACAGAACATGAACACTGAAGCTTTCTTT
j_call: TRBJ2-1; v_call: TRBV28; clone_size: .; d_call: TRBD2; cdr3_aa: CASSSLRGGYNEQFF; cdr3_nt: TGTGCCAGCAGTTCCCTACGGGGGGGGTACAATGAGCAGTTCTTC
j_call: TRBJ1-1; v_call: TRBV10-3; clone_size: few; d_call: TRBD1; cdr3_aa: CAIRDREDTEAFF; cdr3_nt: TGTGCCATCAGGGACAGGGAGGACACTGAAGCTTTCTTT
j_call: TRBJ1-5; v_call: TRBV6-5; clone_size: .; d_call: .; cdr3_aa: CASSYNGANQPQHF; cdr3_nt: TGTGCCAGCAGTTACAATGGGGCTAATCAGCCCCAGCATTTT
j_call: TRBJ1-5; v_call: TRBV19; clone_size: once; d_call: .; cdr3_aa: CASSNPSGGANQPQHF; cdr3_nt: TGTGCCAGTAGTAACCCTTCGGGGGGAGCTAATCAGCCCCAGCATTTT
j_call: TRBJ2-7; v_call: TRBV2; clone_size: few; d_call: TRBD1; cdr3_aa: CASKVGQASYEQYF; cdr3_nt: TGTGCCAGCAAGGTGGGACAGGCCTCCTACGAGCAGTACTTC
j_call: TRBJ2-1; v_call: TRBV14; clone_size: .; d_call: TRBD2; cdr3_aa: CASSQELRTSAHNEQFF; cdr3_nt: TGTGCCAGCAGCCAAGAGTTGCGGACTAGCGCCCACAATGAGCAGTTCTTC
j_call: TRBJ1-1; v_call: TRBV2; clone_size: .; d_call: TRBD1; cdr3_aa: CASSEHRGGNTEAFF; cdr3_nt: TGTGCCAGCAGTGAACACAGGGGGGGCAACACTGAAGCTTTCTTT
j_call: TRBJ2-7; v_call: TRBV11-1; clone_size: .; d_call: TRBD1; cdr3_aa: CASSLGRQGWYEQYF; cdr3_nt: TGTGCCAGCAGCTTAGGACGACAGGGATGGTACGAGCAGTACTTC
j_call: TRBJ1-5; v_call: TRBV4-3; clone_size: .; d_call: .; cdr3_aa: CASSQDSSNQPQHF; cdr3_nt: TGCGCCAGCAGCCAAGACAGTTCCAATCAGCCCCAGCATTTT
j_call: TRBJ1-5; v_call: TRBV6-1; clone_size: few; d_call: .; cdr3_aa: CASSPGHLNQPQHF; cdr3_nt: TGTGCCAGCAGTCCGGGACACCTCAATCAGCCCCAGCATTTT
j_call: TRBJ2-7; v_call: TRBV28; clone_size: .; d_call: .; cdr3_aa: CASRNTAYEQYF; cdr3_nt: TGTGCCAGCAGAAATACAGCCTACGAGCAGTACTTC
j_call: TRBJ2-7; v_call: TRBV28; clone_size: .; d_call: TRBD2; cdr3_aa: CASSLHREVRF; cdr3_nt: TGTGCCAGCAGTCTCCACCGGGAGGTGCGCTTC
j_call: TRBJ2-1; v_call: TRBV19; clone_size: few; d_call: .; cdr3_aa: CASSVYNEQFF; cdr3_nt: TGTGCCAGTAGTGTATACAATGAGCAGTTCTTC
j_call: TRBJ2-2; v_call: TRBV7-9; clone_size: few; d_call: .; cdr3_aa: CASSFSGTGELFF; cdr3_nt: TGTGCCAGCAGCTTCAGCGGGACCGGGGAGCTGTTTTTT
j_call: TRBJ2-2; v_call: TRBV2; clone_size: .; d_call: .; cdr3_aa: CASRTVSATGELFF; cdr3_nt: TGTGCCAGCAGGACAGTGTCAGCCACCGGGGAGCTGTTTTTT
j_call: TRBJ2-5; v_call: TRBV6-1; clone_size: few; d_call: .; cdr3_aa: CASSEPDYKAETQYF; cdr3_nt: TGTGCCAGCAGTGAACCCGACTATAAGGCAGAGACCCAGTACTTC
j_call: TRBJ2-7; v_call: TRBV7-9; clone_size: .; d_call: .; cdr3_aa: CASRSPGLGWDEQYF; cdr3_nt: TGTGCCAGCAGATCGCCCGGACTCGGGTGGGACGAGCAGTACTTC
j_call: TRBJ2-4; v_call: TRBV13; clone_size: .; d_call: TRBD2; cdr3_aa: CASSIAGGAKNIQYF; cdr3_nt: TGTGCCAGCAGCATAGCGGGCGGGGCCAAAAACATTCAGTACTTC
j_call: TRBJ2-7; v_call: TRBV18; clone_size: .; d_call: TRBD1; cdr3_aa: CASSPPTGVNEQYF; cdr3_nt: TGTGCCAGCTCACCACCCACAGGGGTGAACGAGCAGTACTTC
j_call: TRBJ2-1; v_call: TRBV5-6; clone_size: .; d_call: .; cdr3_aa: CASSPLQRNEQFF; cdr3_nt: TGTGCCAGCAGCCCACTCCAACGCAATGAGCAGTTCTTC
j_call: TRBJ2-6; v_call: TRBV2; clone_size: .; d_call: .; cdr3_aa: CVSVLPGANVLTF; cdr3_nt: TGTGTTAGTGTGCTTCCTGGGGCCAACGTCCTGACTTTC
j_call: TRBJ2-2; v_call: TRBV7-9; clone_size: few; d_call: .; cdr3_aa: CASSLVYNTGELFF; cdr3_nt: TGTGCCAGCAGCTTAGTCTATAACACCGGGGAGCTGTTTTTT
j_call: TRBJ1-1; v_call: TRBV27; clone_size: few; d_call: TRBD1; cdr3_aa: CASWDRATEAFF; cdr3_nt: TGTGCCAGCTGGGACAGGGCCACTGAAGCTTTCTTT
j_call: TRBJ2-7; v_call: TRBV14; clone_size: .; d_call: TRBD1; cdr3_aa: CASSQGVGTAYEQYF; cdr3_nt: TGTGCCAGCAGCCAAGGGGTCGGGACAGCCTACGAGCAGTACTTC
j_call: TRBJ2-1; v_call: TRBV11-2; clone_size: few; d_call: .; cdr3_aa: CASGESSYNEQFF; cdr3_nt: TGTGCCAGCGGTGAGAGCTCCTACAATGAGCAGTTCTTC
j_call: TRBJ1-1; v_call: TRBV9; clone_size: .; d_call: .; cdr3_aa: CASSSQEGTEAFF; cdr3_nt: TGTGCCAGCAGCTCACAGGAGGGCACTGAAGCTTTCTTT
j_call: TRBJ2-1; v_call: TRBV19; clone_size: .; d_call: TRBD2; cdr3_aa: CASTEGLANNEQFF; cdr3_nt: TGTGCCAGTACCGAGGGACTAGCGAACAATGAGCAGTTCTTC
j_call: TRBJ2-7; v_call: TRBV27; clone_size: .; d_call: TRBD1; cdr3_aa: CASSRQGRYEQYF; cdr3_nt: TGTGCCAGCAGTCGACAGGGTCGGTACGAGCAGTACTTC
j_call: TRBJ2-5; v_call: TRBV19; clone_size: .; d_call: TRBD2; cdr3_aa: CASGLGRASETQYF; cdr3_nt: TGTGCCAGTGGACTCGGGAGGGCTAGTGAGACCCAGTACTTC
j_call: TRBJ2-2; v_call: TRBV18; clone_size: .; d_call: .; cdr3_aa: CASGPMRARAGELFF; cdr3_nt: TGTGCCAGCGGACCCATGCGGGCCCGGGCCGGGGAGCTGTTTTTT
j_call: TRBJ2-3; v_call: TRBV5-1; clone_size: few; d_call: TRBD1; cdr3_aa: CASSLEGQIRNTQYF; cdr3_nt: TGCGCCAGCAGCTTGGAGGGACAGATTCGAAATACGCAGTATTTT
j_call: TRBJ2-1; v_call: TRBV29-1; clone_size: .; d_call: TRBD1; cdr3_aa: CSVRQGLLSYNEQFF; cdr3_nt: TGCAGCGTTAGACAGGGGCTCCTCTCCTACAATGAGCAGTTCTTC
j_call: TRBJ2-7; v_call: TRBV21-1; clone_size: .; d_call: .; cdr3_aa: CASSKNGSSPGSYEQYF; cdr3_nt: TGTGCCAGCAGCAAAAATGGCAGTTCGCCGGGCTCCTACGAGCAGTACTTC